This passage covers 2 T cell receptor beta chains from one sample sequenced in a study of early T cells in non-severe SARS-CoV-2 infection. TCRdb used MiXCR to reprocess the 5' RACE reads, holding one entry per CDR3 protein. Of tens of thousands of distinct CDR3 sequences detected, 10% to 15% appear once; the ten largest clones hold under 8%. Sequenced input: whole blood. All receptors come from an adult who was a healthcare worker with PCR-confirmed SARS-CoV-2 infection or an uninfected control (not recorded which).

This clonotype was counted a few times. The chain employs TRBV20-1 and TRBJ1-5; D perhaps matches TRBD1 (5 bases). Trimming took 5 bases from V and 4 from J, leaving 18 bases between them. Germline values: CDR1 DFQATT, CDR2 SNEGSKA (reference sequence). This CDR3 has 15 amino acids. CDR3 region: CSAARGVSRNQPQHF. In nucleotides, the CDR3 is TGCAGTGCTGCCCGGGGGGTTAGTAGGAATCAGCCCCAGCATTTT.

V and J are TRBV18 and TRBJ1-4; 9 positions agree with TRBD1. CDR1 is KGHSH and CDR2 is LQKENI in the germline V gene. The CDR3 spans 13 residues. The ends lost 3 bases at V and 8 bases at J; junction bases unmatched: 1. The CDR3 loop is CASSPGQGEKLFF. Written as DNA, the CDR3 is TGTGCCAGCTCACCTGGACAGGGGGAAAAACTGTTTTTT.